The next 29 T cell receptor beta chains were all read from a single sample in a study of blood T cell repertoires in COVID-19. Method: immunoSEQ multiplex PCR; TCRdb's copy keeps in-frame clones and lacks some. In the table there are around 350,000 clones, roughly 86% of which are singletons. The specimen was peripheral blood. All receptors come from a human donor in a cohort sampled during active COVID-19.

The chain is built from TRBV18 and TRBJ1-4, with 7 bases identical to TRBD1. V shed 2 bases, J shed 4 bases, and the junction held 4 bases outside the gene matches. The CDR3 sequence is 15 residues long. Per germline, CDR1 KGHSH and CDR2 LQKENI. CDR3 DNA: TGTGCCAGCTCACCAGACAGGGCCCTTAATGAAAAACTGTTTTTT. Encoded protein: CASSPDRALNEKLFF.

CDR3 nucleotide sequence: TGCGCCAGCAGCTATTCCGGGGGGGCAACTAATGAAAAACTGTTTTTT. Amino acids: CASSYSGGATNEKLFF. V is TRBV5-1 and J is TRBJ1-4; possibly TRBD1 for D (5 bases). V lost 3 bases and J 0 bases, leaving 12 bases between the germline ends. This CDR3 region has 16 residues. Germline V gene data show CDR1 as SGHRS and CDR2 as YFSETQ.

This chain joins TRBV4-2 and TRBJ2-3; D is undetermined. Germline V CDR1 and CDR2: LGHNA, YNFKEQ. Trimming took off 9 bases at V and 5 bases at J, with 12 bases between the two ends. This CDR3 region has 12 residues. CDR3 sequence: CARRLCLDTQYF. CDR3 DNA sequence: TGTGCCAGGCGGCTTTGTTTAGATACGCAGTATTTT.

This rearrangement joins TRBV5-1 to TRBJ2-2; 10 nucleotides match TRBD2. V was clipped by 0 bases and J by 5 bases; unmatched bases: 7. The germline CDR1 and CDR2 sequences are SGHRS and YFSETQ. The CDR3 loop spans 17 amino acids. CDR3 coding DNA: TGCGCCAGCAGCTTGGTTCCTAGCGGGAGAGTAACCGGGGAGCTGTTTTTT. Its translation is CASSLVPSGRVTGELFF.

V and J are TRBV5-8 and TRBJ2-1; 14 bases match TRBD2. With 4 bases clipped from V and 9 bases from J, the junction kept 6 bases outside the gene matches. The CDR3 covers 15 residues. The V gene's germline CDR1 is SGHTS and CDR2 YDEGEE. The CDR3 is CASSRLAGGPGEQFF. In DNA form, the CDR3 reads TGTGCCAGCAGCCGACTAGCGGGAGGGCCTGGTGAGCAGTTCTTC. The full variable domain, with the rest looked up from reference TRBV5-8 and TRBJ2-1, is EAGVTQSPTHLIKTRGQQATLRCSPISGHTSVYWYQQALGLGLQFLLWYDEGEERNRGNFPPRFSGRQFPNYSSELNVNALELEDSALYLCASSRLAGGPGEQFFGPGTRLTVL.

The gene calls are TRBV7-9 and TRBJ2-1; 8 bases align to TRBD1. J gave up 10 bases and V 10 bases, and 9 bases lay outside the gene matches. The length of the CDR3 is 12 residues. CDR1 SEHNR and CDR2 FQNEAQ come from the germline V gene (reference sequence). Here the CDR3 reads CATRTGSEEQFF. The CDR3 DNA sequence: TGTGCCACCAGGACAGGGTCCGAAGAGCAGTTCTTC.

This sequence joins TRBV30 and TRBJ1-1, with a possible D match to TRBD1 (6 bases). The CDR3 length is 13 residues. Germline V CDR1 and CDR2: GTSNPN, SVGIG (reference sequence). Deletions cut 2 bases from V and 9 bases from J, with 16 bases between. The CDR3 loop is CAWSSGQLTQAFF. CDR3 DNA sequence: TGTGCCTGGAGTAGCGGACAGTTAACCCAAGCTTTCTTT.

The J gene is TRBJ1-1, the V gene TRBV28; the D is unclear. The CDR3 is made up of 13 amino acids. With 8 bases removed from V and 8 bases from J, the gap between germline ends came to 18 bases. The germline CDR1 and CDR2 sequences are MDHEN and SYDVKM. The CDR3 DNA reads as TGTGCCAGCCAAGATTTAGGCCGCGGGGAAGCTTTCTTT. Translation: CASQDLGRGEAFF.

The genes are TRBV12-3 or TRBV12-4 and TRBJ2-5; a possible D gene is TRBD2 (6 bases). Trimming took off 3 bases at V and 9 bases at J, with 14 bases between the two ends. The CDR3 has 13 residues. CDR3: CASSLGGGRAQYF. The CDR3 nucleotides read TGTGCCAGCAGTTTGGGGGGAGGACGGGCCCAGTACTTC.

This sequence joins TRBV3-1 (or the pseudogene TRBV3-2) and TRBJ1-4; the D is unclear. CDR3 size: 19 residues. V lost 0 bases and J lost 5, with 22 bases in between. From germline, CDR1 is LGHDT and CDR2 YNNKEL (reference sequence). The CDR3 DNA is TGTGCCAGCAGCCAAGATCCCGTCGGGGTAATTACTACAAATGAAAAACTGTTTTTT. This encodes CASSQDPVGVITTNEKLFF.

The chain uses TRBV6-4 and TRBJ2-5, with D perhaps matching TRBD2 (5 bases). V shed 2 bases and J shed 7 bases, with 11 bases lying between them. CDR1 is MRHNA and CDR2 is SNTAGT in the germline V gene. The CDR3 has 13 amino acids. The CDR3 is CASSDRPRGTQYF. The CDR3 nucleotides read TGTGCCAGCAGTGACCGACCCCGGGGGACCCAGTACTTC.

This clone was seen a single time. The chain links TRBV29-1 to TRBJ2-2; D is perhaps TRBD1 (5 bases). Trimming took 6 bases from V and 5 from J, leaving 13 bases between them. Germline V gene data show CDR1 as SQVTM and CDR2 as ANQGSEA. CDR3 size: 13 residues. The CDR3 bases are TGCAGCGTCCGGCAGGGTCTTACCGGGGAGCTGTTTTTT. Translated, it gives CSVRQGLTGELFF.

The chain links TRBV28 to TRBJ1-2, with TRBD1 matching 11 bases. Germline-derived CDR1 and CDR2 are MDHEN and SYDVKM. The trim removed 5 bases at V and 5 bases at J, leaving 10 bases unmatched. The CDR3 is 16 amino acids. As DNA, the CDR3 is TGTGCCAGCAGTCCGCGGACAGGGGGCAAGCGATATGGCTACACCTTC. Translated, it gives CASSPRTGGKRYGYTF.

This rearrangement joins TRBV24-1 to TRBJ1-1, with 10 bases fitting TRBD1. V lost 8 bases to trimming and J lost 0 bases; unmatched junction nucleotides: 11. Germline values: CDR1 KGHDR, CDR2 SFDVKD. This CDR3 has 17 residues. This CDR3 is CATNCSGTGDMNTEAFF. CDR3 coding DNA: TGTGCCACCAATTGCTCCGGGACAGGGGACATGAACACTGAAGCTTTCTTT.

The chain joins TRBV12-3 or TRBV12-4 to TRBJ1-2, with D unclear. CDR3 size: 13 residues. V lost 7 bases and J 2 bases, leaving 11 bases between the germline ends. The CDR3 nucleotides are TGTGCCAGCACCCAAAGAGGAAACTATGGCTACACCTTC. Amino acids: CASTQRGNYGYTF.

Written as DNA, the CDR3 is TGTGCCAGCACTAATCCCCTACTAGCGGGGGTACCAGATACGCAGTATTTT. It encodes CASTNPLLAGVPDTQYF. The V gene is TRBV28, the J gene TRBJ2-3, with 11 bases that match TRBD2. Germline V gene sequence: CDR1 MDHEN, CDR2 SYDVKM. V lost 7 bases and J lost 4; bases outside the gene matches: 13. The CDR3 length is 17 residues.

This clone came up once. The chain recombines TRBV29-1 with TRBJ2-2; 8 bases align to TRBD1. Germline CDR1 and CDR2: SQVTM and ANQGSEA. Germline trimming cut 4 bases from V and 2 bases from J; bases unmatched to any gene: 3. The CDR3 runs 14 residues. CDR3 in amino acids: CSVAGGPNTGELFF. CDR3 bases: TGCAGCGTTGCAGGGGGCCCAAACACCGGGGAGCTGTTTTTT.

A single count supports this clone. V usage is TRBV28 and J usage is TRBJ2-1; D possibly corresponds to TRBD2 (5 bases). The CDR3 has 14 amino acids. V lost 3 bases and J lost 2, with 8 bases in between. Germline lookup yields CDR1 MDHEN and CDR2 SYDVKM. This chain's CDR3 is CASSFGGPYNEQFF. The CDR3 DNA is TGTGCCAGCAGTTTCGGCGGGCCCTACAATGAGCAGTTCTTC.

The chain employs TRBV5-5 and TRBJ1-1; 8 bases map to TRBD1. V gave up 6 bases and J gave up 3 bases; unmatched junction bases: 4. CDR3 length equals 13 residues. The germline gives CDR1 SGHKS, CDR2 YYEKEE (reference sequence). The CDR3 loop is CASTQGADTEAFF. CDR3 nucleotide sequence: TGTGCCAGCACTCAGGGGGCGGACACTGAAGCTTTCTTT.

The J gene is TRBJ1-5, the V gene TRBV6-6; D gene ambiguous. CDR3 length equals 13 residues. V dropped 6 bases and J dropped 5 bases, with 11 bases sitting between them. The germline V gene has CDR1 MNHNY and CDR2 SVGAGI (reference sequence). The CDR3 here is CASRIDIYQPQHF. The CDR3 nucleotides read TGTGCCAGCAGGATTGACATTTATCAGCCCCAGCATTTT.

This rearrangement joins TRBV5-1 to TRBJ2-1, with TRBD2 identical over 12 bases. Looked up from germline, CDR1 is SGHRS and CDR2 is YFSETQ. The CDR3 sequence is 16 residues long. Unmatched junction bases numbered 4, after V lost 4 bases and J lost 2 bases. This CDR3 is CASSTRLAGAYNEQFF. In nucleotides, the CDR3 is TGCGCCAGCAGCACGAGACTAGCGGGGGCCTACAATGAGCAGTTCTTC.

The genes are TRBV5-1 and TRBJ2-1, with a weak D call TRBD2 (5 bases). CDR1 is SGHRS, CDR2 YFSETQ, per germline. The CDR3 sequence is 16 residues long. Trimming stripped 2 bases from V and 5 bases from J, with 17 bases between. CDR3 sequence reads: CASSLLGVNFDNEQFF. The CDR3 bases are TGCGCCAGCAGCTTACTAGGAGTCAATTTCGACAATGAGCAGTTCTTC.

This clone appeared a single time. This chain links TRBV9 with TRBJ2-5, with TRBD2 identical over 11 bases. This CDR3 comprises 16 residues. Germline lookup yields CDR1 SGDLS and CDR2 YYNGEE. The trim removed 4 bases at V and 4 bases at J, leaving 9 bases unmatched. Here the CDR3 DNA reads TGTGCCAGCAGCCCCCGGACTAGCGGGTCTGTAGAGACCCAGTACTTC. It encodes CASSPRTSGSVETQYF.

The V and J genes are TRBV3-1 (or the pseudogene TRBV3-2) and TRBJ1-1; 8 positions agree with TRBD1. V lost 6 bases and J lost 1; bases outside the gene matches: 7. This CDR3 has 15 amino acids. Germline V gene sequence: CDR1 LGHDT, CDR2 YNNKEL (reference sequence). The CDR3 here is CASSQPGTGNTEAFF. Here the CDR3 DNA reads TGTGCCAGCAGTCAACCCGGGACAGGGAACACTGAAGCTTTCTTT.

This clone was seen only once. V is TRBV5-4 and J is TRBJ2-1, with 8 bases identical to TRBD2. V lost 3 bases, J lost 5 bases, and 7 bases stayed unmatched. CDR1 and CDR2 (germline): SGHNT, YYREEE (reference sequence). The CDR3 loop spans 15 amino acids. CDR3 amino acids: CASSSAGGDNNEQFF. The CDR3 DNA reads TGTGCCAGCAGCTCCGCGGGGGGTGATAACAATGAGCAGTTCTTC.

The gene calls are TRBV5-1 and TRBJ2-1; 9 bases agree with TRBD2. CDR3 size: 15 residues. V was pared by 0 bases and J by 6 bases, with 4 bases of the junction left unmatched. Looked up from germline, CDR1 is SGHRS and CDR2 is YFSETQ. The CDR3 sequence: CASSLGAGGVNEQFF. The DNA for the CDR3 is TGCGCCAGCAGCTTGGGAGCGGGGGGCGTCAATGAGCAGTTCTTC.

Here the CDR3 reads CAWTLTAGASTNSPLHF. The DNA for the CDR3 is TGTGCCTGGACCCTCACTGCAGGGGCGTCAACGAATTCACCCCTCCACTTT. This chain connects TRBV30 to TRBJ1-6; weak D call: TRBD1 (6 bases). The germline CDR1 and CDR2 sequences are GTSNPN and SVGIG (reference sequence). The CDR3 is 17 residues long. The V gene lost 4 bases and the J gene lost 7 bases, with 23 bases spanning the gap.

Regarding this clone: This sample includes further DNA sequences coding for the same CDR3. The chain recombines TRBV5-5 with TRBJ1-1; D is perhaps TRBD1 (6 bases). V was clipped by 4 bases and J by 3 bases, with 10 bases between them. The length of the CDR3 is 13 residues. CDR1 is SGHKS, CDR2 YYEKEE, per germline (reference sequence). CDR3 amino acids: CASSLGGDTEAFF. The CDR3 DNA reads TGTGCCAGCAGCCTAGGGGGGGACACTGAAGCTTTCTTT.

This clone was seen a handful of times. CDR3 sequence (DNA): TGTGCCAGCAGCTTAGGGCAAGGGGATTCACCCCTCCACTTT. The encoded protein is CASSLGQGDSPLHF. The V call is TRBV7-9, the J call TRBJ1-6; a weak D match, TRBD1 (5 bases). V shed 1 base and J shed 8 bases, with 9 bases lying between them. CDR1 is SEHNR, CDR2 FQNEAQ, per germline (reference sequence). CDR3 length: 14 amino acids.